This T cell receptor (beta chain) comes out of a study of blood T cell repertoires in COVID-19. Study-level background: Samples came from the United States, Italy and Spain, spanning acute and convalescent COVID-19. Sources were T cells, B-cell-depleted T cells, or PBMCs; the material itself was cDNA or gDNA.

Authors' processing steps: From reference gene primer amplification, estimates of nucleated cell counts were derived. Clones were read by immunoSEQ multiplex PCR, and TCRdb kept only the in-frame ones, dropping some. From that table come the V and J calls and clone size; the DNA was used to work out D and trimming. The sample carries about 120,000 clones, about 85% recorded once. Germline assignment: CDR1 SGHRS and CDR2 YFSETQ. This CDR3 contains 15 residues. The V gene lost 1 base and the J gene lost 2 bases, with 11 bases spanning the gap. Sequencing input: peripheral blood. V is TRBV5-1 and J is TRBJ2-3; D is perhaps TRBD1 (5 bases). The TCR was taken from an elderly woman with acute or convalescent COVID-19. The CDR3 is CASSLKGSDTDTQYF. CDR3 coding DNA: TGCGCCAGCAGCTTGAAGGGGTCAGACACAGATACGCAGTATTTT. Together with reference TRBV5-1 and TRBJ2-3, the CDR3 gives the full variable domain: KAGVTQTPRYLIKTRGQQVTLSCSPISGHRSVSWYQQTPGQGLQFLFEYFSETQRNKGNFPGRFSGRQFSNSRSEMNVSTLELGDSALYLCASSLKGSDTDTQYFGPGTRLTVL.